These 26 T cell receptor beta chains came from one sample sequenced in a study of cytomegalovirus exposure and HLA in healthy donors. Amplification used 60 Vbeta primers and 13 Jbeta primers. Measured with immunoSEQ multiplex PCR; TCRdb has only the in-frame clones, and not every one. The sample lists fewer than 200,000 clones; about 13% were seen once. The sequencing input was PBMCs. These receptors were taken from a man in his fifties or sixties in good health and CMV-seropositive.

This clone came up a few times. This chain links TRBV10-3 with TRBJ2-3, with 10 bases identical to TRBD2. CDR1 and CDR2 (germline): ENHRY, SYGVKD. V lost 3 bases and J lost 2; bases outside the gene matches: 8. The CDR3 is made up of 17 amino acids. CDR3 DNA sequence: TGTGCCATCAGTGATGCGGCTAGCGGGGGATACACAGATACGCAGTATTTT. Protein product: CAISDAASGGYTDTQYF.

This chain joins TRBV6-6 and TRBJ1-5; a possible D gene is TRBD1 (5 bases). The CDR3 sequence is 15 residues long. Per germline, CDR1 MNHNY and CDR2 SVGAGI (reference sequence). With 7 bases removed from V and 7 bases from J, the gap between germline ends came to 20 bases. CDR3 region: CASKLPKGSFQPQHF. As DNA, the CDR3 is TGTGCCAGCAAGCTCCCAAAGGGGTCCTTCCAGCCCCAGCATTTT.

The sample holds a few counts of this clone. The V and J genes are TRBV5-8 and TRBJ2-6; D perhaps matches TRBD2 (5 bases). The CDR3 contains 14 residues. Trimming pared 6 bases from V and 11 bases from J, leaving 18 bases between. From germline, CDR1 is SGHTS and CDR2 YDEGEE. Here the CDR3 reads CASTPGSLGDVLTF. The CDR3 nucleotides read TGTGCCAGCACCCCGGGATCCCTCGGAGACGTCCTGACTTTC.

This clone was detected a few times. The gene calls are TRBV19 and TRBJ2-3; tentative D call: TRBD1 (6 bases). The CDR3 spans 14 residues. The germline CDR1 and CDR2 sequences are LNHDA and SQIVND (reference sequence). V lost 4 bases and J lost 4, with 12 bases in between. CDR3 DNA sequence: TGTGCCAGTAGTACAGGGGTCAGGCCAGATACGCAGTATTTT. It codes for CASSTGVRPDTQYF. The variable domain in full, with the rest retrieved from reference TRBV19 and TRBJ2-3, is DGGITQSPKYLFRKEGQNVTLSCEQNLNHDAMYWYRQDPGQGLRLIYYSQIVNDFQKGDIAEGYSVSREKKESFPLTVTSAQKNPTAFYLCASSTGVRPDTQYFGPGTRLTVL.

This chain joins TRBV7-7 and TRBJ2-2; D unresolved. Per the germline V gene, CDR1 is SSHAT and CDR2 is FNYEAQ (reference sequence). CDR3 length: 13 residues. V was cut by 5 bases and J by 6 bases, with 10 bases left in between. CDR3 protein: CASSQDTPGELFF. The DNA for the CDR3 is TGTGCCAGCAGCCAAGACACCCCCGGGGAGCTGTTTTTT.

This chain uses TRBV5-1 with TRBJ2-5, with 10 positions matching TRBD2. The germline V gene has CDR1 SGHRS and CDR2 YFSETQ. The V and J ends lost 1 base and 2 bases, in that order; junction bases with no gene match: 5. The CDR3 sequence is 16 residues long. The CDR3 loop reads CASSLTVAGGQETQYF. DNA for the CDR3: TGCGCCAGCAGCTTGACAGTAGCGGGGGGACAAGAGACCCAGTACTTC. The whole variable domain, remainder taken from reference TRBV5-1 and TRBJ2-5, is KAGVTQTPRYLIKTRGQQVTLSCSPISGHRSVSWYQQTPGQGLQFLFEYFSETQRNKGNFPGRFSGRQFSNSRSEMNVSTLELGDSALYLCASSLTVAGGQETQYFGPGTRLLVL.

This clone has only a few counts. The gene calls are TRBV20-1 and TRBJ2-3; D is perhaps TRBD2 (5 bases). This CDR3 is built from 11 residues. Germline V gene data show CDR1 as DFQATT and CDR2 as SNEGSKA (reference sequence). V dropped 3 bases and J dropped 6 bases, with 7 bases sitting between them. This CDR3 reads CSAREEDTQYF. The CDR3 DNA reads TGCAGTGCTAGGGAGGAGGATACGCAGTATTTT.

This clone has a handful of counts. The gene calls are TRBV6-1 and TRBJ2-4; maybe TRBD2 (5 bases). V was pared by 0 bases and J by 8 bases, with 14 bases between. Germline CDR1 reads MNHNS; CDR2 reads SASEGT. This CDR3 has 15 residues. The CDR3 DNA sequence: TGTGCCAGCAGTGAAGCGAGAGGTACTAGTGACATTCAGTACTTC. It encodes CASSEARGTSDIQYF.

The chain is built from TRBV6-4 and TRBJ1-5, with D possibly being TRBD1 (5 bases). CDR3 length: 16 residues. V lost 6 bases and J lost 3, with 18 bases in between. Germline CDR1 and CDR2: MRHNA and SNTAGT. CDR3 protein: CASSSPGPGHNQPQHF. CDR3 DNA sequence: TGTGCCAGCAGCTCTCCCGGACCCGGACACAATCAGCCCCAGCATTTT.

The rearrangement links TRBV27 to TRBJ2-5; 7 bases line up with TRBD1. Per germline, CDR1 MNHEY and CDR2 SMNVEV (reference sequence). With 4 bases clipped from V and 5 bases from J, the junction kept 10 bases outside the gene matches. The CDR3 is made up of 15 amino acids. In nucleotides, the CDR3 is TGTGCCAGCAGTTCCCTATCGGCCAGGGGGGAGACCCAGTACTTC. This sequence encodes CASSSLSARGETQYF.

The genes are TRBV5-4 and TRBJ2-1; 7 positions match TRBD1. The CDR3 is 16 residues long. The germline CDR1 and CDR2 sequences are SGHNT and YYREEE (reference sequence). V trimming: 1 base; J trimming: 1 base; junction bases outside the gene matches: 5. The CDR3 is CASSLRGGWSYNEQFF. As DNA, the CDR3 is TGTGCCAGCAGCTTGAGAGGGGGCTGGTCCTACAATGAGCAGTTCTTC. The entire variable domain, with the rest obtained from reference TRBV5-4 and TRBJ2-1, is as follows: ETGVTQSPTHLIKTRGQQVTLRCSSQSGHNTVSWYQQALGQGPQFIFQYYREEENGRGNFPPRFSGLQFPNYSSELNVNALELDDSALYLCASSLRGGWSYNEQFFGPGTRLTVL.

The genes are TRBV14 and TRBJ2-1; 7 nucleotides line up with TRBD2. The length of the CDR3 is 16 residues. The ends lost 5 bases at V and 10 bases at J; junction bases unmatched: 17. Germline-derived CDR1 and CDR2 are SGHDN and FVKESK. The CDR3 protein is CASSKPVARREPEQFF. CDR3 nucleotides: TGTGCCAGCAGCAAGCCGGTGGCCCGGCGGGAGCCGGAGCAGTTCTTC.

This clone has a handful of counts. The CDR3 loop reads CASSYGQGLETQYF. CDR3 nucleotides: TGTGCCAGCAGTTACGGGCAGGGGTTAGAGACCCAGTACTTC. The chain couples TRBV6-6 to TRBJ2-5, with TRBD1 as a possible D gene (6 bases). The V end lost 2 bases, the J end lost 4 bases, and 11 bases lay between the germline ends. The length of the CDR3 is 14 residues. Germline lookup yields CDR1 MNHNY and CDR2 SVGAGI (reference sequence).

A few counts support this clone. The chain carries TRBV28 and TRBJ2-7; 8 nucleotides line up with TRBD1. Losses at the gene ends were 6 bases for V and 3 bases for J; bases not matched to a gene: 7. This CDR3 region has 14 residues. Germline V gives CDR1 MDHEN, CDR2 SYDVKM. CDR3 sequence reads: CASRRTGRDYEQYV. The CDR3 nucleotides are TGTGCCAGCAGACGGACAGGGCGAGACTACGAGCAGTACGTC.

The chain recombines TRBV10-2 with TRBJ1-6; D remains unclear. The V end was cut by 3 bases, the J end by 0 bases, with 6 bases between. CDR3 length: 15 amino acids. The germline V gene has CDR1 WSHSY and CDR2 SAAADI. The CDR3 here is CASSDESSYNSPLHF. The CDR3 DNA reads TGCGCCAGCAGTGATGAGAGCTCCTATAATTCACCCCTCCACTTT.

The chain links TRBV4-3 to TRBJ1-2; D ambiguous. The V gene lost 2 bases and the J gene lost 8 bases, with 12 bases spanning the gap. The CDR3 covers 13 residues. CDR1 is LGHNA, CDR2 YSLEER, per germline. In nucleotides, the CDR3 is TGCGCCAGCAGCCAAAGATCCTCGGAGGGCTACACCTTC. This gives the protein CASSQRSSEGYTF.

A few counts support this clone. The chain uses TRBV9 and TRBJ1-3; D is possibly TRBD1 (6 bases). The germline V gene has CDR1 SGDLS and CDR2 YYNGEE. This CDR3 region has 14 residues. V was pared by 6 bases and J by 0 bases, with 10 bases between. The CDR3 DNA follows: TGTGCCAGCACCACAGGGAGCTCTGGAAACACCATATATTTT. Amino acid sequence: CASTTGSSGNTIYF.

The CDR3 loop reads CASSTSRPPEDIQYF. The CDR3 DNA sequence: TGCGCCAGCAGCACCTCTCGTCCCCCGGAGGACATTCAGTACTTC. This chain connects TRBV5-1 to TRBJ2-4; possible D gene TRBD2, 5 bases. This CDR3 is built from 15 residues. Trimming took 4 bases from V and 8 from J, leaving 19 bases between them. The germline V gene encodes CDR1 SGHRS and CDR2 YFSETQ.

This clone was detected a few times. This chain connects TRBV28 to TRBJ1-2; D remains unclear. V lost 9 bases and J 4 bases, leaving 12 bases between the germline ends. Looked up from germline, CDR1 is MDHEN and CDR2 is SYDVKM. The CDR3 has 12 residues. CDR3: CASLGEGYGYTF. CDR3 in DNA: TGTGCCAGTCTTGGCGAGGGCTATGGCTACACCTTC.

The V gene is TRBV6-4, the J gene TRBJ2-4, with TRBD2 matching over 10 bases. The CDR3 has 18 residues. Germline-derived CDR1 and CDR2 are MRHNA and SNTAGT. The V gene end was trimmed by 8 bases and the J gene end by 0 bases; junction bases not matched to a gene: 13. For the CDR3, the DNA is TGTGCCAGCCCCGAGGGTAGCGGGGGGTTATTAGCCAAAAACATTCAGTACTTC. Amino acid sequence: CASPEGSGGLLAKNIQYF.

This chain links TRBV4-1 with TRBJ2-2, with 8 bases identical to TRBD1. V was clipped by 4 bases and J by 5 bases; unmatched bases: 12. The CDR3 runs 17 residues. Germline V CDR1 and CDR2: MGHRA, YSYEKL. CDR3 amino acids: CASSLSRWTGTTGELFF. CDR3 coding DNA: TGCGCCAGCAGCCTCTCCCGTTGGACAGGGACTACCGGGGAGCTGTTTTTT.

The chain employs TRBV7-2 and TRBJ1-1; D is uncertain. Trimming removed 5 bases from V and 2 bases from J, with 12 bases in between. The CDR3 spans 14 residues. Germline lookup yields CDR1 SGHTA and CDR2 FQGNSA. CDR3 in DNA: TGTGCCAGCAGCCCACAGAAGGCTAACACTGAAGCTTTCTTT. Translated, it gives CASSPQKANTEAFF.

In its sample, this clone was seen a few times. V usage is TRBV4-2 and J usage is TRBJ2-7, with a tentative D call TRBD1 (6 bases). CDR1 LGHNA and CDR2 YNFKEQ come from the germline V gene. The CDR3 spans 15 residues. Trimming stripped 1 base from V and 0 bases from J, with 10 bases between. In DNA form, the CDR3 reads TGTGCCAGCAGCCAAGGAACAGGGAGCTCCTACGAGCAGTACTTC. Translation: CASSQGTGSSYEQYF.

This clone was detected only a few times. CDR3: CASSIDSGGGAINEQFF. The CDR3 coding sequence is TGTGCCAGTAGTATAGATTCGGGCGGGGGGGCCATTAATGAGCAGTTCTTC. The gene calls are TRBV19 and TRBJ2-1; TRBD2 matches 9 bases. Germline V gene data show CDR1 as LNHDA and CDR2 as SQIVND (reference sequence). CDR3 length equals 17 residues. V lost 0 bases to trimming and J lost 7 bases; unmatched junction nucleotides: 10.

The gene calls are TRBV10-3 and TRBJ2-1, with TRBD1 as a possible D gene (5 bases). The CDR3 has 12 residues. The germline V gene has CDR1 ENHRY and CDR2 SYGVKD. The V gene lost 6 bases and the J gene lost 7 bases, with 10 bases spanning the gap. The DNA of the CDR3 is TGTGCCATCAGCACTAACAGGAATGAGCAGTTCTTC. Translating it yields CAISTNRNEQFF.

The chain couples TRBV29-1 to TRBJ2-1, with 8 nucleotides matching TRBD2. This CDR3 region has 14 residues. Trimming cost V 6 bases and J 4 bases; bases outside gene matches: 8. Germline-derived CDR1 and CDR2 are SQVTM and ANQGSEA. The CDR3 loop reads CSVVPRGDYNEQFF. The CDR3 DNA is TGCAGCGTAGTCCCGCGGGGGGATTACAATGAGCAGTTCTTC.